Presented here are 17 T cell receptor beta chains from one specimen sequenced in a study of cytomegalovirus exposure and HLA in healthy donors. 13 Jbeta primers and 60 Vbeta primers were used for the PCR. Libraries were prepared by immunoSEQ multiplex PCR; TCRdb keeps only in-frame clonotypes and omits some of them. This repertoire includes about 210,000 clones. Sequenced material: PBMCs. The receptors originated from a woman in her 30s in good health and CMV-seropositive.

Notes on this clone: Distinct nucleotide sequences in the sample also encode this CDR3. This chain uses TRBV6-1 with TRBJ2-7, with 8 bases that match TRBD1. The CDR3 totals 13 residues. V lost 6 bases and J lost 1; bases outside the gene matches: 2. The germline V gene has CDR1 MNHNS and CDR2 SASEGT. In DNA form, the CDR3 reads TGTGCCAGCAGCGGACAGGGATCCTACGAGCAGTACTTC. This codes for CASSGQGSYEQYF.

Turning to this clone: Different DNA sequences within this sample yield the same CDR3. This rearrangement joins TRBV5-1 to TRBJ1-1, with D unresolved. The CDR3 totals 13 residues. Trimming pared 4 bases from V and 0 bases from J, leaving 7 bases between. Germline loops: CDR1 SGHRS, CDR2 YFSETQ. The CDR3 here is CASSRSMNTEAFF. CDR3 DNA sequence: TGCGCCAGCAGCCGGAGCATGAACACTGAAGCTTTCTTT.

The chain is built from TRBV27 and TRBJ2-5, with 9 bases identical to TRBD1. Germline CDR1 MNHEY, CDR2 SMNVEV (reference sequence). There are 16 residues in the CDR3. The V and J ends lost 5 bases and 5 bases, in that order; junction bases with no gene match: 12. CDR3 DNA sequence: TGTGCCAGCAGTACCAACCTCGGGACAGGGAGGGAGACCCAGTACTTC. Translating gives CASSTNLGTGRETQYF.

The CDR3 loop reads CAILGGETQYF. The DNA of the CDR3 is TGTGCCATCCTAGGGGGAGAGACCCAGTACTTC. V gene TRBV2 combines with J gene TRBJ2-5, with a weak D call TRBD1 (6 bases). V shed 10 bases and J shed 4 bases, with 10 bases lying between them. This CDR3 has 11 amino acids. Germline V gene lookup returns CDR1 SNHLY and CDR2 FYNNEI. Complete variable domain (other parts from reference TRBV2 and TRBJ2-5): EPEVTQTPSHQVTQMGQEVILRCVPISNHLYFYWYRQILGQKVEFLVSFYNNEISEKSEIFDDQFSVERPDGSNFTLKIRSTKLEDSAMYFCAILGGETQYFGPGTRLLVL.

The J gene is TRBJ2-3, the V gene TRBV2, with 9 bases identical to TRBD2. The germline V gene encodes CDR1 SNHLY and CDR2 FYNNEI. The CDR3 has 14 residues. CDR3 DNA: TGTGCTGGCGGGGGGGCTAGCGGCACAGATACGCAGTATTTT. Encoded protein: CAGGGASGTDTQYF.

The chain couples TRBV30 to TRBJ1-1, with no clear D. CDR1 and CDR2 (germline): GTSNPN, SVGIG (reference sequence). CDR3 size: 13 residues. Trimming stripped 0 bases from V and 0 bases from J, with 5 bases between. For the CDR3, the DNA is TGTGCCTGGAGTGTGTCGGTGAACACTGAAGCTTTCTTT. It yields the protein CAWSVSVNTEAFF.

This chain links TRBV7-2 with TRBJ2-7, with D perhaps matching TRBD2 (5 bases). This CDR3 has 14 residues. Germline V lookup: CDR1 SGHTA, CDR2 FQGNSA. The germline V and J ends were trimmed by 1 base and 2 bases, with 9 bases remaining between them. The CDR3 sequence is CASSLDRGAYEQYF. For the CDR3, the DNA is TGTGCCAGCAGCTTAGACCGGGGAGCCTACGAGCAGTACTTC.

The chain joins TRBV7-9 to TRBJ2-2; 9 bases match TRBD2. CDR3 length: 16 amino acids. V gave up 4 bases and J gave up 4 bases; unmatched junction bases: 7. Looked up from germline, CDR1 is SEHNR and CDR2 is FQNEAQ (reference sequence). The CDR3 is CASSSGRGGATGELFF. The CDR3 nucleotides are TGTGCCAGCAGCTCCGGCCGCGGGGGGGCCACCGGGGAGCTGTTTTTT.

V and J are TRBV7-2 and TRBJ2-5; D not resolved. This CDR3 spans 14 amino acids. Looked up from germline, CDR1 is SGHTA and CDR2 is FQGNSA. Trimming pared 4 bases from V and 5 bases from J, leaving 14 bases between. The CDR3 is CASSSLTEAETQYF. For the CDR3, the DNA is TGTGCCAGCAGCTCTTTAACTGAAGCGGAGACCCAGTACTTC.

CDR3 region: CASSLVAPSGNTIYF. In nucleotides, the CDR3 is TGTGCCAGCAGTTTAGTAGCTCCCTCTGGAAACACCATATATTTT. The chain combines TRBV28 with TRBJ1-3; D remains unclear. The V end lost 2 bases, the J end lost 0 bases, and 8 bases lay between the germline ends. Germline CDR1 MDHEN, CDR2 SYDVKM. The CDR3 has 15 amino acids.

Note on this clone: The sample has other DNA sequences that encode this CDR3 too. The V gene is TRBV5-1, the J gene TRBJ2-7; the match to TRBD1 covers 8 bases. Germline trimming cut 4 bases from V and 2 bases from J; bases unmatched to any gene: 2. This CDR3 region has 13 residues. Germline CDR1 SGHRS, CDR2 YFSETQ. In DNA, the CDR3 is TGCGCCAGCAGCGTGGACAGGGCCTACGAGCAGTACTTC. It yields the protein CASSVDRAYEQYF.

The chain carries TRBV18 and TRBJ2-3, with TRBD2 matching over 10 bases. The ends lost 2 bases at V and 5 bases at J; junction bases unmatched: 4. Germline-derived CDR1 and CDR2 are KGHSH and LQKENI. This CDR3 spans 15 amino acids. The CDR3 sequence is CASSPGQRGGDTQYF. The CDR3, as DNA: TGTGCCAGCTCACCAGGCCAGCGGGGGGGAGATACGCAGTATTTT.

J is TRBJ2-1 and V is TRBV10-3; 8 positions match TRBD2. Trimming removed 6 bases from V and 3 bases from J; junction bases left unmatched: 4. Germline loops: CDR1 ENHRY, CDR2 SYGVKD. CDR3 length equals 14 residues. The CDR3, as DNA: TGTGCCATCAGACTAGCGGACCTCTACAATGAGCAGTTCTTC. It is translated as CAIRLADLYNEQFF.

The V and J genes are TRBV19 and TRBJ1-1, with D unclear. The germline V gene encodes CDR1 LNHDA and CDR2 SQIVND (reference sequence). The CDR3 has 14 residues. V was pared by 6 bases and J by 3 bases, with 14 bases between. CDR3 amino acids: CASRTRARDTEAFF. Here the CDR3 DNA reads TGTGCCAGTAGAACGCGGGCGCGGGACACTGAAGCTTTCTTT.

This chain joins TRBV10-3 and TRBJ2-1; D ambiguous. V was cut by 8 bases and J by 5 bases, with 7 bases left in between. This CDR3 comprises 11 residues. CDR1 and CDR2 (germline): ENHRY, SYGVKD. This CDR3 reads CAIALNNEQFF. For the CDR3, the DNA is TGTGCCATCGCACTAAACAATGAGCAGTTCTTC.

This chain joins TRBV13 and TRBJ2-5; 7 nucleotides line up with TRBD2. The end of the DNA aligns better with TRBJ2-7, so the J call may be wrong. Germline CDR1 PRHDT, CDR2 FYEKMQ (reference sequence). CDR3 size: 14 residues. The CDR3 DNA sequence: TGTGCCAGCAGCTACCAAAGTCGGGGGGACGAGCAGTACTTC. This sequence encodes CASSYQSRGDEQYF.

The V call is TRBV25-1, the J call TRBJ1-4, with D possibly matching TRBD1 (6 bases). Germline-derived CDR1 and CDR2 are MGHDK and SYGVNS. The CDR3 runs 16 residues. V lost 9 bases and J lost 4, with 21 bases in between. Here the CDR3 reads CARTGTPKSHNEKLFF. CDR3 bases: TGTGCCAGGACCGGGACACCGAAATCACATAATGAAAAACTGTTTTTT. Variable domain in full (rest from reference TRBV25-1 and TRBJ1-4): EADIYQTPRYLVIGTGKKITLECSQTMGHDKMYWYQQDPGMELHLIHYSYGVNSTEKGDLSSESTVSRIRTEHFPLTLESARPSHTSQYLCARTGTPKSHNEKLFFGSGTQLSVL.